The 21 T cell receptor beta chains presented below share a single source sample, sequenced in a study of cytomegalovirus exposure and HLA in healthy donors (dated by TCRdb to the late 2010s). The library was obtained by the immunoSEQ multiplex PCR assay. A mixture of 60 forward primers for TCR Vbeta segments and 13 reverse primers for TCR Jbeta segments was used in the multiplex PCR. TCRdb carries this immuneACCESS record with in-frame sequences only. Its versions omit some clonotypes, under half of them owing to an unresolved V gene in the studies checked, with the rest unexplained. The sample table shows 220,000 or so clones, and more than 60% are seen once. Less than 2% of the sample comes from the top ten. The sample taken for sequencing was PBMCs. The receptors come from a man aged 45-60 years in good health and CMV-seronegative.

The CDR3: CASSFGKAEKLFF. In nucleotides, the CDR3 is TGTGCCAGCAGTTTCGGGAAGGCTGAAAAACTGTTTTTT. The chain recombines TRBV28 with TRBJ1-4; D is uncertain. The ends were cut back, 3 bases at V and 7 bases at J, with 9 bases in the middle. Germline assignment: CDR1 MDHEN and CDR2 SYDVKM. This CDR3 region has 13 residues.

The chain employs TRBV5-6 and TRBJ1-3, with a tentative D call TRBD1 (6 bases). Trimming cost V 1 base and J 2 bases, with 13 bases left between them. This CDR3 has 16 residues. Per germline, CDR1 SGHDT and CDR2 YYEEEE. The CDR3 bases are TGTGCCAGCAGCTTGTTGCAGGGGTCAACTGGAAACACCATATATTTT. It encodes CASSLLQGSTGNTIYF.

This chain joins TRBV7-2 and TRBJ2-2, with no clear D. Germline CDR1 SGHTA, CDR2 FQGNSA. This CDR3 is 15 amino acids long. V was cut by 5 bases and J by 0 bases, with 10 bases left in between. The CDR3 spells CASSPRVANTGELFF. The CDR3 DNA sequence: TGTGCCAGCAGCCCCCGGGTAGCGAACACCGGGGAGCTGTTTTTT.

The chain links TRBV5-6 to TRBJ2-5; 11 positions agree with TRBD2. This CDR3 contains 17 residues. With 0 bases clipped from V and 5 bases from J, the junction kept 9 bases outside the gene matches. Germline V gives CDR1 SGHDT, CDR2 YYEEEE. CDR3 coding DNA: TGTGCCAGCAGCTTGGACCCGACTAGCGGGAATTGGGAGACCCAGTACTTC. It codes for CASSLDPTSGNWETQYF.

The chain couples TRBV28 to TRBJ1-2, with 8 bases fitting TRBD1. Per the germline V gene, CDR1 is MDHEN and CDR2 is SYDVKM. This CDR3 comprises 14 residues. Losses at the gene ends were 3 bases for V and 4 bases for J; bases not matched to a gene: 4. CDR3 residues: CASSLVTGGYGYTF. CDR3 nucleotides: TGTGCCAGCAGTTTGGTAACAGGGGGCTATGGCTACACCTTC.

This clone appeared a few times. The V gene is TRBV30, the J gene TRBJ2-7; 7 positions match TRBD1. There are 12 residues in the CDR3. V was clipped by 3 bases and J by 3 bases; unmatched bases: 2. Germline V CDR1 and CDR2: GTSNPN, SVGIG (reference sequence). CDR3 DNA sequence: TGTGCCTGGAGACGGGACAGCTACGAGCAGTACTTC. Amino acid sequence: CAWRRDSYEQYF.

The V call is TRBV15, the J call TRBJ2-2; D gene uncertain. This CDR3 has 15 amino acids. In germline, CDR1 is LNHNV, CDR2 YYDKDF (reference sequence). Trimming pared 0 bases from V and 0 bases from J, leaving 5 bases between. CDR3 nucleotides: TGTGCCACCAGCAGAGATGGAGCGAACACCGGGGAGCTGTTTTTT. Translated, it gives CATSRDGANTGELFF.

This chain uses TRBV6-6 with TRBJ1-5, with D unresolved. With 8 bases removed from V and 2 bases from J, the gap between germline ends came to 19 bases. The CDR3 runs to 16 residues. The V gene's germline CDR1 is MNHNY and CDR2 SVGAGI (reference sequence). CDR3 DNA: TGTGCCAGCCGTCAGGAGGGAGATGGCCGCAATCAGCCCCAGCATTTT. The encoded protein is CASRQEGDGRNQPQHF.

The chain uses TRBV4-1 and TRBJ1-1; D gene uncertain. The CDR3 spans 14 residues. CDR1 MGHRA and CDR2 YSYEKL come from the germline V gene. Between the trimmed V and J ends, which lost 1 base and 2 bases, there was a span of 8 bases. CDR3 DNA sequence: TGCGCCAGCAGCCAAGTCGGAGGAAACACTGAAGCTTTCTTT. This sequence encodes CASSQVGGNTEAFF.

The V gene is TRBV27, the J gene TRBJ2-1; 9 nucleotides line up with TRBD2. After removal of 5 bases from V and 5 bases from J, the junction contained 10 bases not matched to a gene. The CDR3 contains 16 residues. Germline V gives CDR1 MNHEY, CDR2 SMNVEV (reference sequence). The CDR3 spells CASSSSLAGLHNEQFF. The CDR3, as DNA: TGTGCCAGCAGTAGCTCTCTAGCGGGACTCCACAATGAGCAGTTCTTC.

The rearrangement joins TRBV9 to TRBJ2-2; no clear D gene. This CDR3 region has 14 residues. Looked up from germline, CDR1 is SGDLS and CDR2 is YYNGEE. V dropped 0 bases and J dropped 7 bases, with 10 bases sitting between them. The CDR3 sequence: CASSVAPVSGELFF. In DNA form, the CDR3 reads TGTGCCAGCAGCGTAGCCCCGGTAAGCGGGGAGCTGTTTTTT.

The chain carries TRBV15 and TRBJ2-7, with D possibly being TRBD2 (6 bases). Germline assignment: CDR1 LNHNV and CDR2 YYDKDF (reference sequence). V lost 1 base and J lost 0, with 10 bases in between. The CDR3 consists of 15 residues. This chain's CDR3 is CATSRAQTSSYEQYF. The CDR3 nucleotides read TGTGCCACCAGCAGAGCCCAGACTAGCTCCTACGAGCAGTACTTC.

The chain uses TRBV5-6 and TRBJ1-5, with D possibly matching TRBD1 (6 bases). The V end was cut by 0 bases, the J end by 2 bases, with 6 bases between. This CDR3 has 14 residues. Germline V gene sequence: CDR1 SGHDT, CDR2 YYEEEE. CDR3 in amino acids: CASSLGGRNQPQHF. The CDR3 region has the DNA TGTGCCAGCAGCTTGGGGGGGCGCAATCAGCCCCAGCATTTT. Drawing the rest from reference TRBV5-6 and TRBJ1-5, the complete variable domain is DAGVTQSPTHLIKTRGQQVTLRCSPKSGHDTVSWYQQALGQGPQFIFQYYEEEERQRGNFPDRFSGHQFPNYSSELNVNALLLGDSALYLCASSLGGRNQPQHFGDGTRLSIL.

The chain joins TRBV7-8 to TRBJ1-2; a possible D gene is TRBD1 (5 bases). The CDR3 is 13 amino acids. The V gene's germline CDR1 is SGHVS and CDR2 FQNEAQ. The V end lost 5 bases, the J end lost 4 bases, and 11 bases lay between the germline ends. DNA of the CDR3: TGTGCCAGCAGCCCGGGACTAGGCTATGGCTACACCTTC. Translation gives CASSPGLGYGYTF.

The genes are TRBV19 and TRBJ1-5; D perhaps matches TRBD1 (5 bases). V lost 4 bases to trimming and J lost 5 bases, with 9 bases between them. The CDR3 consists of 13 residues. Germline V CDR1 and CDR2: LNHDA, SQIVND (reference sequence). The CDR3 reads CASSTSGYQPQHF. CDR3 DNA sequence: TGTGCCAGTAGTACCTCAGGGTATCAGCCCCAGCATTTT.

The J gene is TRBJ2-5, the V gene TRBV19; 12 bases agree with TRBD2. J gave up 4 bases and V 6 bases, and 6 bases lay outside the gene matches. The CDR3 totals 15 residues. Germline V gives CDR1 LNHDA, CDR2 SQIVND (reference sequence). The CDR3, as DNA: TGTGCCAGTAGCCGCCCGGGACTAGCGGGAGAGACCCAGTACTTC. Translation: CASSRPGLAGETQYF.

The chain joins TRBV7-9 to TRBJ2-7, with 7 bases matching TRBD2. Unmatched junction bases numbered 8, after V lost 4 bases and J lost 2 bases. Germline loops: CDR1 SEHNR, CDR2 FQNEAQ (reference sequence). The CDR3 consists of 15 residues. The chain's CDR3 is CASSSPGGNPYEQYF. In DNA, the CDR3 is TGTGCCAGCAGCTCGCCCGGGGGGAATCCCTACGAGCAGTACTTC.

The chain has TRBV6-5 and TRBJ1-5; D call uncertain. There are 15 residues in the CDR3. The germline V and J ends were trimmed by 6 bases and 2 bases, with 14 bases remaining between them. CDR1 and CDR2 (germline): MNHEY, SVGAGI. This CDR3 is CASSPGDLGNQPQHF. As DNA, the CDR3 is TGTGCCAGCAGCCCTGGAGATCTCGGCAATCAGCCCCAGCATTTT.

The table lists this clone with a few counts. This chain links TRBV7-9 with TRBJ2-5; 8 nucleotides match TRBD1. V dropped 3 bases and J dropped 3; count of bases not matched to a gene: 12. The germline CDR1 and CDR2 sequences are SEHNR and FQNEAQ (reference sequence). The CDR3 covers 17 residues. The CDR3, as DNA: TGTGCCAGCAGCTTTCCTCGGACAGGGCTCGGAAAAGAGACCCAGTACTTC. Residues: CASSFPRTGLGKETQYF. The variable domain in full, completed from reference TRBV7-9 and TRBJ2-5, reads DTGVSQNPRHKITKRGQNVTFRCDPISEHNRLYWYRQTLGQGPEFLTYFQNEAQLEKSRLLSDRFSAERPKGSFSTLEIQRTEQGDSAMYLCASSFPRTGLGKETQYFGPGTRLLVL.

The table lists this clone with a few counts. This sample includes further DNA sequences coding for the same CDR3. The chain joins TRBV19 to TRBJ2-1, with a weak D call TRBD1 (6 bases). V gave up 3 bases and J gave up 0 bases, with 9 bases separating them. The CDR3 loop spans 15 amino acids. In germline, CDR1 is LNHDA, CDR2 SQIVND (reference sequence). CDR3 amino acids: CASSITGSSYNEQFF. In DNA, the CDR3 is TGTGCCAGTAGTATCACAGGGAGCTCCTACAATGAGCAGTTCTTC.

The V call is TRBV28, the J call TRBJ2-1, with a weak D call TRBD2 (7 bases). CDR3 length equals 17 residues. V was pared by 6 bases and J by 4 bases, with 22 bases between. Per the germline V gene, CDR1 is MDHEN and CDR2 is SYDVKM. CDR3 coding DNA: TGTGCCAGCAGCTCTGCGGGGGCGGGTGGGGCATACAATGAGCAGTTCTTC. This encodes CASSSAGAGGAYNEQFF.